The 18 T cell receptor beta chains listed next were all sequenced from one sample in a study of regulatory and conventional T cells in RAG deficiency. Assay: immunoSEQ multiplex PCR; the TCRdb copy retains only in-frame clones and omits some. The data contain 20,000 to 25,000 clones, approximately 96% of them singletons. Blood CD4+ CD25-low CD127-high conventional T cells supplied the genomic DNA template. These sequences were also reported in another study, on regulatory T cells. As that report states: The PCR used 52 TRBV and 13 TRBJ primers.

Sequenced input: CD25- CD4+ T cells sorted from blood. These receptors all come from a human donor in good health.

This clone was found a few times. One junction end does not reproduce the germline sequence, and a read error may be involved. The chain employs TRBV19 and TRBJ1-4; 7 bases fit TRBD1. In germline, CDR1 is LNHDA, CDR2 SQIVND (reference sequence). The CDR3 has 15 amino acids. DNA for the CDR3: TGTGCCAGTAGTCTAGACCCAGGGGGTGTCGGAAAACTGTTTTTT. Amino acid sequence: CASSLDPGGVGKLFF.

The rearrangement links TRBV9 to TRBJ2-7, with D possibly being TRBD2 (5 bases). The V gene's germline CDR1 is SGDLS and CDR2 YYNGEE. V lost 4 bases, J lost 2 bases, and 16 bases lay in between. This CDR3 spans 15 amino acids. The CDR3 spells CASSLSPGSAYEQYF. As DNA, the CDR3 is TGTGCCAGCAGCTTAAGCCCGGGGTCAGCCTACGAGCAGTACTTC.

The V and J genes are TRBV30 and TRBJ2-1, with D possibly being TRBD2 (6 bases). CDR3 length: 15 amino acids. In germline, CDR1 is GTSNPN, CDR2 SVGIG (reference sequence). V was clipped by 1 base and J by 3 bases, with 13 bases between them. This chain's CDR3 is CAWSGSGGIYNEQFF. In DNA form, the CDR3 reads TGTGCCTGGAGTGGGTCCGGCGGGATCTACAATGAGCAGTTCTTC.

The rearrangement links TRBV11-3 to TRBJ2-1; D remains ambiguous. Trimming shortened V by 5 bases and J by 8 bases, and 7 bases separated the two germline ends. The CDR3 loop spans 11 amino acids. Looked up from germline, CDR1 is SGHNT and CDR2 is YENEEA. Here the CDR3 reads CASSRTDEQFF. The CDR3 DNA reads TGTGCCAGCAGCAGAACGGATGAGCAGTTCTTC. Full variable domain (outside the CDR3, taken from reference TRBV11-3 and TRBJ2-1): EAGVVQSPRYKIIEKKQPVAFWCNPISGHNTLYWYLQNLGQGPELLIRYENEEAVDDSQLPKDRFSAERLKGVDSTLKIQPAELGDSAVYLCASSRTDEQFFGPGTRLTVL.

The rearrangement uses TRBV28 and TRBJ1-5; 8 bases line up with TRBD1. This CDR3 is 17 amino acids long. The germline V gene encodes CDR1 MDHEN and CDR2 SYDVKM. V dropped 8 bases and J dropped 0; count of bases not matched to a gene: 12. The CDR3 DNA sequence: TGTGCCAGCCGGAAGAGTTGGACAGGGCGTAGCAATCAGCCCCAGCATTTT. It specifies CASRKSWTGRSNQPQHF.

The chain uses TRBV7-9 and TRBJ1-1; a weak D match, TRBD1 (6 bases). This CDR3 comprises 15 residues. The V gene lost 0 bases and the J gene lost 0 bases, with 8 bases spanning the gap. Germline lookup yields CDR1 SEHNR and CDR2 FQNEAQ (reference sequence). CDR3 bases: TGTGCCAGCAGCTTAGCGGGACACATGAACACTGAAGCTTTCTTT. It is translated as CASSLAGHMNTEAFF.

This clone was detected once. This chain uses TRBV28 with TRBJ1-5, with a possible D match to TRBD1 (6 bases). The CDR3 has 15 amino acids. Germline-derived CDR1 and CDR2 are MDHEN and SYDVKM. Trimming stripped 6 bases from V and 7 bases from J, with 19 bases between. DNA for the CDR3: TGTGCCAGCAGCGGAGACAGGATTCGAACCCAGCCCCAGCATTTT. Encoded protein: CASSGDRIRTQPQHF. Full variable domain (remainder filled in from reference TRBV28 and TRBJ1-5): DVKVTQSSRYLVKRTGEKVFLECVQDMDHENMFWYRQDPGLGLRLIYFSYDVKMKEKGDIPEGYSVSREKKERFSLILESASTNQTSMYLCASSGDRIRTQPQHFGDGTRLSIL.

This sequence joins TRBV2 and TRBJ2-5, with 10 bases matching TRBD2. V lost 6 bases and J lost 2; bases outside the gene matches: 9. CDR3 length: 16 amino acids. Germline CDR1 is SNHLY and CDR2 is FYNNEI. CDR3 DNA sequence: TGTGCCAGCAGGGGAAGAGCGGGGGGGTCACAAGAGACCCAGTACTTC. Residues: CASRGRAGGSQETQYF.

Written as DNA, the CDR3 is TGTGCCAGCAGTTTCGACAGGGGGCAAGGCAATCAGCCCCAGCATTTT. Its protein product is CASSFDRGQGNQPQHF. The chain carries TRBV2 and TRBJ1-5; 10 bases agree with TRBD1. Trimming took 5 bases from V and 2 from J; bases not matched to a gene: 6. CDR3 length equals 16 residues. Germline V gives CDR1 SNHLY, CDR2 FYNNEI.

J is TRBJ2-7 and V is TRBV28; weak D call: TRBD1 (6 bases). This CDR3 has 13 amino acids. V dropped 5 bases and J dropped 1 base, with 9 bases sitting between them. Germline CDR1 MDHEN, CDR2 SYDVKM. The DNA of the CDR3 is TGTGCCAGCAGTCCAGGGGTGTCCTACGAGCAGTACTTC. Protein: CASSPGVSYEQYF.

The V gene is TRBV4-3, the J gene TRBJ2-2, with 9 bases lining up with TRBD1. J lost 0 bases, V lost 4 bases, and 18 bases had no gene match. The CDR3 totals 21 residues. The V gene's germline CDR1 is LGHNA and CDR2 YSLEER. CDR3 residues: CASSPQASGTGFVANTGELFF. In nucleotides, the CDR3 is TGCGCCAGCAGCCCACAGGCCTCCGGGACAGGGTTTGTTGCGAACACCGGGGAGCTGTTTTTT.

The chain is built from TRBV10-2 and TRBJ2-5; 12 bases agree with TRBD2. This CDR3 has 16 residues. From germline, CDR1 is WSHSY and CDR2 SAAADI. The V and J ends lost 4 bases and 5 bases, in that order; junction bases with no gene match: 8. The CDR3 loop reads CASSGSASGGGETQYF. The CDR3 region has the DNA TGCGCCAGCAGTGGATCGGCTAGCGGGGGGGGTGAGACCCAGTACTTC.

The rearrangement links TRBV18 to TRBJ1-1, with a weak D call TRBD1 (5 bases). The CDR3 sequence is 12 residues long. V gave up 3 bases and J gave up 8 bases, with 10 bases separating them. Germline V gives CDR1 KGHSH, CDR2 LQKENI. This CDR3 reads CASSPQGIEAFF. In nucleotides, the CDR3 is TGTGCCAGCTCACCTCAGGGCATCGAAGCTTTCTTT. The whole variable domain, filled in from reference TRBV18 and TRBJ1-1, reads NAGVMQNPRHLVRRRGQEARLRCSPMKGHSHVYWYRQLPEEGLKFMVYLQKENIIDESGMPKERFSAEFPKEGPSILRIQQVVRGDSAAYFCASSPQGIEAFFGQGTRLTVV.

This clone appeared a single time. The CDR3 DNA reads as TGTGCCAGCAGCGCGACTCGGGACAGACCTGGCACTGAAGCTTTCTTT. Amino acid sequence: CASSATRDRPGTEAFF. The chain combines TRBV9 with TRBJ1-1, with 7 bases matching TRBD1. Germline trimming cut 3 bases from V and 4 bases from J; bases unmatched to any gene: 12. There are 16 residues in the CDR3. Germline CDR1 SGDLS, CDR2 YYNGEE.

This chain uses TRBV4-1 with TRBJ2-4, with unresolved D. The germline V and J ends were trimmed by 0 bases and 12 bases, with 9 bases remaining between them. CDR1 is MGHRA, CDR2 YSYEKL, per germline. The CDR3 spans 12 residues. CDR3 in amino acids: CASSQDEAAQYF. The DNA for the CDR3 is TGCGCCAGCAGCCAAGATGAGGCAGCTCAGTACTTC.

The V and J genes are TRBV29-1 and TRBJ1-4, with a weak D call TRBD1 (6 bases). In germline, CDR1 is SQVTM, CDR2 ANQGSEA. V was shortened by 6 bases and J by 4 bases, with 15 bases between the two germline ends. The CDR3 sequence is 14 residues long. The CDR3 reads CSVGEQGNNEKLFF. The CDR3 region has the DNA TGCAGCGTAGGAGAACAGGGTAATAATGAAAAACTGTTTTTT.

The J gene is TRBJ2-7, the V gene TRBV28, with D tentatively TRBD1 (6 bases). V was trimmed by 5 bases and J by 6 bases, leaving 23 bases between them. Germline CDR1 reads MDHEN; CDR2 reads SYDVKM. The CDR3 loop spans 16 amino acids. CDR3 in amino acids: CASSPTRAGVDGEQYF. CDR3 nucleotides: TGTGCCAGCAGTCCCACGCGGGCAGGGGTAGATGGCGAGCAGTACTTC.

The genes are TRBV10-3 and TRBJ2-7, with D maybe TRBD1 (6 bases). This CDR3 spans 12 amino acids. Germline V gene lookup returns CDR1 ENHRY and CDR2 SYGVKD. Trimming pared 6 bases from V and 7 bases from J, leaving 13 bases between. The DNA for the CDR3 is TGTGCCATCAGGAGCCGGGACAAGGAGCAGTACTTC. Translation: CAIRSRDKEQYF.